The 32 T cell receptor beta chains listed next were all sequenced from one sample in a study of regulatory T cells in long-lasting Graves disease. Stated time point: persistent/refractory GD, antithyroid drugs over 5 years with positive TRAb. The TCR library was made from RNA that had been extracted from PBMCs in TRIzol. The authors built TCR beta libraries using iRepertoire HTBI primers and Arm-PCR of CDR3 regions. TCRdb processed the multiplex PCR reads anew with MiXCR; each CDR3 protein has one entry. This sample yields 450,000 or so distinct CDR3 sequences, of which approximately 23% are seen a single time; over 10% belongs to the top ten. This specimen consisted of peripheral blood mononuclear cells (PBMCs), obtained when the disease was refractory, from a patient treated with antithyroid drugs. The source is a female donor with Graves disease.

There are many counts of this clonotype. The V and J genes are TRBV27 and TRBJ1-1, with 11 bases aligning to TRBD1. V lost 4 bases to trimming and J lost 11 bases; unmatched junction nucleotides: 9. Germline V CDR1 and CDR2: MNHEY, SMNVEV (reference sequence). There are 14 residues in the CDR3. This chain's CDR3 is CASSSPGTGGKAFF. In DNA form, the CDR3 reads TGTGCCAGCAGTTCTCCCGGGACAGGGGGAAAGGCTTTCTTT.

At least ten counts were recorded for this clonotype. The genes are TRBV12-3 or TRBV12-4 and TRBJ1-2, with D perhaps matching TRBD1 (6 bases). The CDR3 is 14 residues long. V lost 2 bases and J 4 bases, leaving 11 bases between the germline ends. The CDR3 DNA sequence: TGTGCCAGCAGTTTACGGGGGGCGTCCTATGGCTACACCTTC. This codes for CASSLRGASYGYTF.

The chain employs TRBV4-3 and TRBJ1-2, with D tentatively TRBD1 (6 bases). Trimming stripped 3 bases from V and 0 bases from J, with 17 bases between. There are 17 residues in the CDR3. CDR1 and CDR2 (germline): LGHNA, YSLEER. CDR3 sequence: CASSQVNPDRANYGYTF. CDR3 nucleotide sequence: TGCGCCAGCAGCCAGGTCAACCCGGACAGAGCTAACTATGGCTACACCTTC.

This chain connects TRBV7-9 to TRBJ2-7; 15 bases line up with TRBD2. Losses at the gene ends were 2 bases for V and 7 bases for J; bases not matched to a gene: 12. The CDR3 spans 18 residues. Germline V gene data show CDR1 as SEHNR and CDR2 as FQNEAQ (reference sequence). The chain's CDR3 is CASSLLYPGLAGGREQYF. In DNA form, the CDR3 reads TGTGCCAGCAGCTTACTATATCCGGGACTAGCGGGGGGCAGGGAGCAGTACTTC.

This clonotype was recorded a few times. This sequence joins TRBV7-9 and TRBJ2-6, with D possibly being TRBD1 (6 bases). The V and J ends lost 2 bases and 0 bases respectively, with 20 bases between them. The CDR3 has 20 amino acids. Germline CDR1 SEHNR, CDR2 FQNEAQ (reference sequence). The CDR3 nucleotides read TGTGCCAGCAGCTTAATTAGTGGGTTACAGGGAAGCTCTGGGGCCAACGTCCTGACTTTC. Translation gives CASSLISGLQGSSGANVLTF.

The genes are TRBV13 and TRBJ2-1, with 10 bases lining up with TRBD1. The V gene end was trimmed by 10 bases and the J gene end by 9 bases; junction bases not matched to a gene: 18. This CDR3 region has 16 residues. CDR1 PRHDT and CDR2 FYEKMQ come from the germline V gene (reference sequence). For the CDR3, the DNA is TGTGCCACCACCAACAATGAGGGACAGGGGAAGGCTGAGCAGTTCTTC. Translation gives CATTNNEGQGKAEQFF.

V and J are TRBV12-5 and TRBJ2-6; D assignment may be TRBD1 or TRBD2 (6 bases each). Germline CDR1 reads LGHNT; CDR2 reads FRNRAP. This CDR3 is built from 21 residues. Trimming took off 0 bases at V and 1 base at J, with 22 bases between the two ends. CDR3 nucleotides: TGTGCTAGTGGTTTGGTACATCGACGGGGGCTGGACGGGTCTGGGGCCAACGTCCTGACTTTC. Translated, it gives CASGLVHRRGLDGSGANVLTF.

The V gene is TRBV3-1, the J gene TRBJ1-1; 8 positions agree with TRBD1. CDR1 and CDR2 (germline): LGHDT, YNNKEL (reference sequence). Unmatched junction bases numbered 3, after V lost 1 base and J lost 2 bases. This CDR3 spans 15 amino acids. The CDR3 sequence: CASSQAGQGNTEAFF. In nucleotides, the CDR3 is TGTGCCAGCAGCCAAGCTGGACAGGGAAACACTGAAGCTTTCTTT.

At least ten counts were recorded for this clonotype. V is TRBV12-3 or TRBV12-4 and J is TRBJ2-2; the D is unclear. Trimming pared 3 bases from V and 3 bases from J, leaving 5 bases between. This CDR3 is 13 amino acids long. The CDR3 nucleotides are TGTGCCAGCAGTTTTGGTTACACCGGGGAGCTGTTTTTT. Its protein is CASSFGYTGELFF.

This clonotype was observed a handful of times. The chain combines TRBV28 with TRBJ1-5; weak D call: TRBD1 (5 bases). The CDR3 loop spans 14 amino acids. V was pared by 3 bases and J by 7 bases, with 13 bases between. Per the germline V gene, CDR1 is MDHEN and CDR2 is SYDVKM. The CDR3 sequence: CASSFGGFSQPQHF. The CDR3 coding sequence is TGTGCCAGCAGTTTCGGGGGATTTTCCCAGCCCCAGCATTTT.

The V call is TRBV24-1, the J call TRBJ2-5; D unresolved. Germline V gene data show CDR1 as KGHDR and CDR2 as SFDVKD. Trimming stripped 8 bases from V and 5 bases from J, with 23 bases between. The CDR3 contains 16 residues. The CDR3 DNA sequence: TGTGCCACCAATGCAAACCGGGCCATCCCTGGGGAGACCCAGTACTTC. Protein product: CATNANRAIPGETQYF.

The chain carries TRBV18 and TRBJ1-5; 7 bases agree with TRBD1. In germline, CDR1 is KGHSH, CDR2 LQKENI. The CDR3 contains 14 residues. Losses at the gene ends were 6 bases for V and 4 bases for J; bases not matched to a gene: 6. The CDR3 DNA reads TGTGCCAGCTCGCTGGGACAGATAAATCAGCCCCAGCATTTT. Its translation is CASSLGQINQPQHF.

This clonotype was detected many times. The rearrangement links TRBV19 to TRBJ2-2, with 8 bases lining up with TRBD1. CDR1 LNHDA and CDR2 SQIVND come from the germline V gene (reference sequence). There are 14 residues in the CDR3. With 6 bases clipped from V and 7 bases from J, the junction kept 7 bases outside the gene matches. CDR3 nucleotides: TGTGCCAGTAGCCGGACAGGGCAGGGCGGGGAGCTGTTTTTT. It is translated as CASSRTGQGGELFF.

For this clonotype: A read error is possible here, since a much larger clone lies one base away. The rearrangement joins TRBV6-1 to TRBJ2-5; D tentatively reads TRBD1 or TRBD2 (5 bases each). CDR1 and CDR2 from the germline V gene are MNHNS and SASEGT. The CDR3 is made up of 16 amino acids. CDR3 sequence: CASNSRHRGAQETQHF. The CDR3 nucleotides read TGTGCCAGCAATAGCCGTCACAGAGGGGCCCAAGAGACCCAGCACTTC.

V gene TRBV19 combines with J gene TRBJ2-7; D remains ambiguous. CDR3 length equals 14 residues. V was trimmed by 2 bases and J by 2 bases, leaving 10 bases between them. In germline, CDR1 is LNHDA, CDR2 SQIVND (reference sequence). Here the CDR3 reads CASSITQETYEQYF. CDR3 nucleotides: TGTGCCAGTAGTATAACGCAGGAGACCTACGAGCAGTACTTC.

This clonotype came up many times. V usage is TRBV28 and J usage is TRBJ1-1, with D possibly being TRBD1 (6 bases). This CDR3 comprises 15 residues. V was shortened by 5 bases and J by 3 bases, with 16 bases between the two germline ends. Germline CDR1 reads MDHEN; CDR2 reads SYDVKM. The CDR3 region has the DNA TGTGCCAGCAGTACCACAGGGTTGGTTGACACTGAAGCTTTCTTT. Translation: CASSTTGLVDTEAFF.

The chain uses TRBV28 and TRBJ2-3; no definite D call. V dropped 5 bases and J dropped 10 bases, with 13 bases sitting between them. The germline V gene has CDR1 MDHEN and CDR2 SYDVKM. The CDR3 has 12 residues. Written as DNA, the CDR3 is TGTGCCAGCAGTAGGAGTACTCTCCCGCAGTATTTT. Translated, it gives CASSRSTLPQYF.

A note on this clonotype: This may come from a read error, since a much larger clone is one base off. The chain links TRBV6-1 to TRBJ1-1, with D possibly TRBD1 on 5 matching bases. Between the trimmed V and J ends, which lost 6 bases and 6 bases, there was a span of 17 bases. Per the germline V gene, CDR1 is MNHNS and CDR2 is SASEGT. This CDR3 has 14 residues. CDR3 protein: CASSTLYIRAEAFF. The CDR3 DNA reads as TGTGCCAGCAGCACTCTCTACATCAGGGCTGAAGCTTTCTTT.

This clonotype has a handful of counts. The chain has TRBV7-2 and TRBJ2-7; 10 nucleotides match TRBD2. The CDR3 is 14 amino acids. Germline V lookup: CDR1 SGHTA, CDR2 FQGNSA. Trimming took 6 bases from V and 3 from J; bases not matched to a gene: 5. The DNA for the CDR3 is TGTGCCAGCAGTATTCTAGCGGGAGACTACGAGCAGTACTTC. Encoded protein: CASSILAGDYEQYF.

The chain joins TRBV4-2 to TRBJ2-1; no clear D. Germline V gene sequence: CDR1 LGHNA, CDR2 YNFKEQ. This CDR3 comprises 16 residues. Trimming shortened V by 1 base and J by 7 bases, and 17 bases separated the two germline ends. Here the CDR3 reads CASSQAGPANQNEQFF. The DNA of the CDR3 is TGTGCCAGCAGCCAAGCGGGTCCCGCTAACCAGAATGAGCAGTTCTTC.

The sample holds many counts of this clonotype. V is TRBV11-2 and J is TRBJ1-4; D uncertain. This CDR3 spans 14 amino acids. V lost 1 base and J 7 bases, leaving 10 bases between the germline ends. The germline CDR1 and CDR2 sequences are SGHAT and FQNNGV. Here the CDR3 DNA reads TGTGCCAGCAGCTTAGCCTGGAGGAGTGAAAAACTGTTTTTT. Encoded protein: CASSLAWRSEKLFF. The full variable domain, its missing parts supplied by reference TRBV11-2 and TRBJ1-4, is EAGVAQSPRYKIIEKRQSVAFWCNPISGHATLYWYQQILGQGPKLLIQFQNNGVVDDSQLPKDRFSAERLKGVDSTLKIQPAKLEDSAVYLCASSLAWRSEKLFFGSGTQLSVL.

This clonotype was seen at least ten times. The chain joins TRBV28 to TRBJ2-7; 7 bases fit TRBD2. The V gene end was trimmed by 8 bases and the J gene end by 4 bases; junction bases not matched to a gene: 23. The CDR3 totals 18 residues. In germline, CDR1 is MDHEN, CDR2 SYDVKM. CDR3 bases: TGTGCCAGCCGTTGGAAGCTAGGGCGATTGGGAGGGGAGTACGAGCAGTACTTC. Translation: CASRWKLGRLGGEYEQYF.

This clonotype was detected ten times or more. This rearrangement joins TRBV20-1 to TRBJ1-2, with D uncertain. Trimming took off 2 bases at V and 4 bases at J, with 5 bases between the two ends. There are 11 residues in the CDR3. Germline V gene data show CDR1 as DFQATT and CDR2 as SNEGSKA (reference sequence). CDR3 nucleotide sequence: TGCAGTGCTAGAAACAGCTATGGCTACACCTTC. Protein: CSARNSYGYTF.

This clonotype came up a few times. The rearrangement links TRBV6-2 or TRBV6-3 to TRBJ1-2; D is ambiguous. V lost 5 bases and J lost 14, with 15 bases in between. This CDR3 has 11 residues. Germline CDR1 and CDR2: MNHEY and SVGEGT. For the CDR3, the DNA is TGTGCCAGCAGTAGAGAAGAGGTGTGGACCTTC. Translated: CASSREEVWTF.

A remark on this clonotype: This could be a read error, since a much larger clone is one nucleotide away. CDR3 bases: TGTGCCACCAGCGGAGGCAGGTCCGCAACTAATGAAAAACTGTTTTTT. The encoded protein is CATSGGRSATNEKLFF. The J gene is TRBJ1-4, the V gene TRBV15; the D is unclear. This CDR3 region has 16 residues. The V gene's germline CDR1 is LNHNV and CDR2 YYDKDF (reference sequence). Trimming left V 5 bases short and J 0 bases short, with 13 bases between.

This clonotype occurred many times. The rearrangement uses TRBV6-1 and TRBJ1-5; 8 nucleotides match TRBD1. Looked up from germline, CDR1 is MNHNS and CDR2 is SASEGT. After removal of 7 bases from V and 0 bases from J, the junction contained 14 bases not matched to a gene. The CDR3 contains 18 residues. The CDR3 reads CASTKTKGQADSNQPQHF. The CDR3 DNA reads as TGTGCCAGCACCAAGACAAAGGGACAGGCGGATAGCAATCAGCCCCAGCATTTT.

This clonotype occurred many times. The chain has TRBV20-1 and TRBJ2-7; D uncertain. Trimming pared 3 bases from V and 0 bases from J, leaving 12 bases between. Germline CDR1 and CDR2: DFQATT and SNEGSKA (reference sequence). CDR3 length: 14 residues. CDR3: CSASTVSSSYEQYF. The CDR3 DNA sequence: TGCAGTGCTAGTACAGTGTCCAGCTCCTACGAGCAGTACTTC.

This clonotype has a count of ten or more. The gene calls are TRBV20-1 and TRBJ2-5, with D possibly TRBD2 on 6 matching bases. Germline V gene lookup returns CDR1 DFQATT and CDR2 SNEGSKA (reference sequence). The CDR3 totals 14 residues. V lost 5 bases to trimming and J lost 3 bases, with 16 bases between them. For the CDR3, the DNA is TGCAGTGCTGCCTCGGGGGACGGGGAAGAGACCCAGTACTTC. Translated, it gives CSAASGDGEETQYF.

The chain has TRBV6-2 or TRBV6-3 and TRBJ2-2, with TRBD2 matching 8 bases. J was trimmed by 5 bases and V by 5 bases; bases with no gene match: 10. The CDR3 is 16 amino acids. Germline CDR1 reads MNHEY; CDR2 reads SVGEGT. In DNA, the CDR3 is TGTGCCAGCAGTCTACTAGCGGACCCTCCGACCGGGGAGCTGTTTTTT. Translation gives CASSLLADPPTGELFF.

This clonotype was picked up a small number of times. This chain connects TRBV5-8 to TRBJ1-2, with D possibly being TRBD1 (6 bases). CDR1 SGHTS and CDR2 YDEGEE come from the germline V gene. The CDR3 is 15 amino acids. Deletions cut 0 bases from V and 7 bases from J, with 16 bases between. CDR3: CASSLVAGELFGYTF. The CDR3 DNA reads TGTGCCAGCAGCTTGGTGGCAGGGGAACTATTTGGCTACACCTTC.

This clonotype was recorded many times. The J gene is TRBJ1-2, the V gene TRBV12-3 or TRBV12-4, with TRBD1 matching 9 bases. Germline trimming cut 4 bases from V and 5 bases from J; bases unmatched to any gene: 5. The CDR3 consists of 14 residues. DNA of the CDR3: TGTGCCAGCAGTTCATCGGGACAGGGTTATGGCTACACCTTC. Encoded protein: CASSSSGQGYGYTF.

This clonotype was detected ten times or more. V is TRBV28 and J is TRBJ2-7; 7 nucleotides match TRBD1. J gave up 6 bases and V 5 bases, and 10 bases lay outside the gene matches. The CDR3 is made up of 14 amino acids. Germline CDR1 is MDHEN and CDR2 is SYDVKM. The CDR3 DNA reads as TGTGCCAGCAGTCCATCAGGGGGTAGGTCCGAGCAGTACTTC. Protein: CASSPSGGRSEQYF.